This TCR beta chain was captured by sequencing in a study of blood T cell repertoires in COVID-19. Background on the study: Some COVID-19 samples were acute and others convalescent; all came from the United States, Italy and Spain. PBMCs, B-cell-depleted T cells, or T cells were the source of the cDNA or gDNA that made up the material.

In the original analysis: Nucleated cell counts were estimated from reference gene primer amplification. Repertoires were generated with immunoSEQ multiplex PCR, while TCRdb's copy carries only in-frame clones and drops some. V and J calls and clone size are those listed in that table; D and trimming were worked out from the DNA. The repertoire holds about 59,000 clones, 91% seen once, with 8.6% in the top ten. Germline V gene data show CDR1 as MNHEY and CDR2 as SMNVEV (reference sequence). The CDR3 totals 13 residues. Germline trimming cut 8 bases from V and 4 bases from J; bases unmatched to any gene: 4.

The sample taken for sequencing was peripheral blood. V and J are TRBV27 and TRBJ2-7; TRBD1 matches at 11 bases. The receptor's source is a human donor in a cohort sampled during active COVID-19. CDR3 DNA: TGTGCCAGCTGGGGGACAGGGGGGTACGAGCAGTACTTC. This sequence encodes CASWGTGGYEQYF.